This T cell receptor (beta chain) was sequenced in a study of T cell clusters in autoimmune cytopenias. TRB was amplified by touch-down multiplex PCR, primer pools A and B combined. TCRdb reanalyzed the multiplex PCR reads, giving one entry per CDR3 protein sequence and no DNA. This table lists 580 or so distinct CDR3 sequences. TRB was amplified from around 250 ng of peripheral blood genomic DNA per sample. This CDR3 contains 11 residues. CDR1 is SGHAT and CDR2 is FQNNGV in the germline V gene. Sequences were obtained from peripheral blood. The sequence came from a human donor with an autoimmune cytopenia or autoimmune hepatitis (not recorded which). The gene calls are TRBV11-2 and TRBJ2-1; TCRdb returns TRBD1, unconfirmable since there is no DNA. The CDR3 loop reads CASSPGIEQFF.